This TCR beta chain is from a study of early stage breast cancer tumors. Study summary: Most invasive tumors, about 80% of the 16, were ER+/PR+/HER2-.

Germline assignment: CDR1 SGHRS and CDR2 YFSETQ. Trimming cost V 0 bases and J 7 bases; bases outside gene matches: 1. This CDR3 is 13 amino acids long. Profiled with immunoSEQ multiplex PCR; TCRdb holds only in-frame clones, not every one. The table has approximately 20,000 clones, around 80% seen once. Notes on this clone: The antigen is undetermined.

Study observations and caveats: Chain pairing and CD4, CD8 or FOXP3 expression were not captured. Blood repertoires resembled normal breast more than tumor.

The sample consisted of blood. The chain links TRBV5-1 to TRBJ1-5, with 7 bases aligning to TRBD1. The clonotype was recovered from a person between 65 and 80 years old with breast cancer. CDR3 residues: CASSLGQGQPQHF. CDR3 nucleotide sequence: TGCGCCAGCAGCTTGGGACAGGGACAGCCCCAGCATTTT.